This T cell receptor (beta chain) was sequenced for a study of cytomegalovirus exposure and HLA in healthy donors. Study-wide findings and caveats: As a later analysis revealed, the rate of TCR association differed by HLA locus, with DRB1 most and HLA-C fewest. One later analysis reportedly identified an Asian-associated ancestry cluster that showed fewer N-insertions than the approximately 700-donor mean.

In regard to this clone: Antigen specificity is unknown.

The CDR3 has 18 residues. V shed 1 base, J shed 4 bases, and the junction held 13 bases outside the gene matches. The V gene's germline CDR1 is SEHNR and CDR2 FQNEAQ (reference sequence). Researchers ran the PCR with 60 Vbeta and 13 Jbeta primers. Libraries were prepared by immunoSEQ multiplex PCR; TCRdb keeps only in-frame clonotypes and omits some of them. The profile covers 100,000 or so clones, with approximately 84% appearing a single time and about 2% taken by the ten largest. Sequencing input: PBMCs. This chain connects TRBV7-9 to TRBJ2-1; the match to TRBD2 covers 7 bases. This receptor was taken from a man aged 18-30 years in good health and CMV-seronegative. DNA of the CDR3: TGTGCCAGCAGCTTAGGTTACGTAGGGACTACCCTTTACAATGAGCAGTTCTTC. Encoded protein: CASSLGYVGTTLYNEQFF.